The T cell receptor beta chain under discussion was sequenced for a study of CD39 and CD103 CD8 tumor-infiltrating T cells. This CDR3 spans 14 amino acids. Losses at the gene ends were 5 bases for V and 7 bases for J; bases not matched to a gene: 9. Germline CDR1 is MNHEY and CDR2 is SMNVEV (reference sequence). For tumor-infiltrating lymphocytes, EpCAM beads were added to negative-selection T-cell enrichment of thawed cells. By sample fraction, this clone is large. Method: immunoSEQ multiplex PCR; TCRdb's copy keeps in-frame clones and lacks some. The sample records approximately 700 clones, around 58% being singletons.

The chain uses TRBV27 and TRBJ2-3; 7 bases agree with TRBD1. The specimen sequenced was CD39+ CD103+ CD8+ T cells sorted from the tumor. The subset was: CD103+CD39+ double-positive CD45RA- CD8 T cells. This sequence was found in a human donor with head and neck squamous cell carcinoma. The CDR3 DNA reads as TGTGCCAGCAGTCTAGGGGGCCCCTTGAATACGCAGTATTTT. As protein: CASSLGGPLNTQYF.